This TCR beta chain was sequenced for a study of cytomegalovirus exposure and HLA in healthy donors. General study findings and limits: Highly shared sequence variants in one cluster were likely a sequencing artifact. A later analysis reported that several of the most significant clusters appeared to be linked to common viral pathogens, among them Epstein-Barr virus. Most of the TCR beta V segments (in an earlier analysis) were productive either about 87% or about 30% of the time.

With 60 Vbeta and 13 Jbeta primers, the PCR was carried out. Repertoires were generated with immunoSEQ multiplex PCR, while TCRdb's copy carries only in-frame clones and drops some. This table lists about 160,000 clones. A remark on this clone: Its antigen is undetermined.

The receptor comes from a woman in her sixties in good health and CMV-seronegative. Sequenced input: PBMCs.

The CDR3 sequence is CASSRIAGGLSSYEQYF. In nucleotides, the CDR3 is TGTGCCAGCAGTCGAATAGCGGGGGGCTTGAGCTCCTACGAGCAGTACTTC. V usage is TRBV11-1 and J usage is TRBJ2-7; 10 bases align to TRBD2. V gave up 6 bases and J gave up 0 bases; unmatched junction bases: 11. CDR1 and CDR2 from the germline V gene are SGHAT and FQDESV (reference sequence). This CDR3 comprises 17 residues.